The entry below describes one T cell receptor beta chain. Antigen: not known. This entry comes from a study of OX40 agonist ivuxolimab in advanced cancers. Study-wide context: Around 40% of patients had received prior checkpoint inhibitor therapy.

Whole-study findings and limits: The study did not work out the antigen specificity of the expanded peripheral T cells.

The germline CDR1 and CDR2 sequences are MGHRA and YSYEKL. Trimming shortened V by 5 bases and J by 2 bases, and 9 bases separated the two germline ends. CDR3 size: 13 residues. The method was immunoSEQ multiplex PCR; TCRdb's version includes in-frame clones alone and lacks a portion of them. The table has around 98,000 clones, roughly 87% seen once. It was autoimmune disease history or systemic immunosuppression that excluded patients. Blood draws occurred at baseline, cycle 4 day 1, and cycle 7 day 1. The J gene is TRBJ1-2, the V gene TRBV4-1, with D tentatively TRBD1 (5 bases). The sequencing here drew on CD4+ or CD8+ T cells sorted from blood, taken in a trial of the OX40 agonist ivuxolimab. This clonotype was obtained from an adult with an advanced solid tumor such as melanoma, head and neck, liver or kidney cancer. The CDR3 sequence: CASSTRQNYGYTF. In DNA, the CDR3 is TGCGCCAGCAGCACCCGACAGAACTATGGCTACACCTTC.